These 20 T cell receptor beta chains originate from one sample sequenced in a study of molecular identifiers for immune sequencing clone quantification. Via MiXCR, TCRdb re-called the PCR reads, giving one row per CDR3 protein. Of about 100,000 distinct CDR3 sequences in the sample, roughly a fifth are singletons; the top ten hold roughly 1%. Material: naive CD8+ T cells from blood, with Jurkat cell RNA spiked in. Specified subset: FACS-sorted CD8+CD4-CCR7+CD45RA+ naive T cells. The receptors shown here come from a human donor in good health. Some libraries in this study had Jurkat cell RNA spiked in.

The chain carries TRBV12-3 or TRBV12-4 and TRBJ2-1; D tentatively fits TRBD1 or TRBD2 (6 bases each). This CDR3 has 15 residues. Between the trimmed V and J ends, which lost 7 bases and 3 bases, there was a span of 16 bases. CDR3 sequence reads: CASTLEGHIYNEQFF. The CDR3 region has the DNA TGTGCCAGCACCCTGGAGGGACATATCTACAATGAGCAGTTCTTC.

This clonotype was picked up many times. This chain connects TRBV12-3 or TRBV12-4 to TRBJ1-1; 8 bases match TRBD1. CDR3 size: 13 residues. Trimming took 3 bases from V and 6 from J; bases not matched to a gene: 3. The CDR3, as DNA: TGTGCCAGCAGTTTTCTGGACAGGGCTGAAGCTTTCTTT. This sequence encodes CASSFLDRAEAFF.

This clonotype was observed at least ten times. The chain employs TRBV15 and TRBJ2-3; D unresolved. The CDR3 is 13 amino acids. Germline CDR1 is LNHNV and CDR2 is YYDKDF (reference sequence). The V end was cut by 3 bases, the J end by 2 bases, with 6 bases between. CDR3 sequence: CATSSGFTDTQYF. CDR3 nucleotide sequence: TGTGCCACCAGCAGTGGGTTCACAGATACGCAGTATTTT.

This rearrangement joins TRBV4-1 to TRBJ2-2; D gene ambiguous. The CDR3 spans 16 residues. Germline V gene sequence: CDR1 MGHRA, CDR2 YSYEKL. Deletions cut 3 bases from V and 2 bases from J, with 13 bases between. As DNA, the CDR3 is TGCGCCAGCAGCCACTCGGATCCGGTAAACACCGGGGAGCTGTTTTTT. It translates to CASSHSDPVNTGELFF.

This clonotype has only a few counts. The V and J genes are TRBV7-4 and TRBJ2-2; 12 bases agree with TRBD1. The CDR3 contains 17 residues. Trimming removed 3 bases from V and 6 bases from J; junction bases left unmatched: 8. Germline assignment: CDR1 SGHVT and CDR2 SQSDAQ. This CDR3 reads CASSFMPGQGAAGELFF. As DNA, the CDR3 is TGTGCCAGCAGCTTCATGCCGGGACAGGGGGCCGCCGGGGAGCTGTTTTTT.

This chain connects TRBV7-9 to TRBJ1-5, with D perhaps TRBD1 (6 bases). V was cut by 1 base and J by 0 bases, with 19 bases left in between. The CDR3 runs 19 residues. The germline gives CDR1 SEHNR, CDR2 FQNEAQ (reference sequence). The CDR3: CASSLGGGQSPYSNQPQHF. The CDR3 DNA reads as TGTGCCAGCAGCTTAGGGGGCGGACAGTCCCCGTATAGCAATCAGCCCCAGCATTTT.

Concerning this clonotype itself: A much bigger clone sits one base away, suggesting this may be a read error. The chain couples TRBV30 to TRBJ2-7; either TRBD1 or TRBD2 may fit D (5 bases each). Germline CDR1 and CDR2: GTSNPN and SVGIG (reference sequence). The CDR3 runs 21 residues. CDR3 protein: CARSGLFALGTNPLFWNEQYF. The CDR3 bases are TGTGCCCGGAGTGGGCTGTTTGCCTTAGGGACCAACCCCTTATTTTGGAACGAGCAGTACTTC.

This clonotype showed up many times. CDR3: CASSLSASGIYEQYF. Written as DNA, the CDR3 is TGTGCCAGCAGTTTATCTGCTAGCGGCATTTACGAGCAGTACTTC. This chain connects TRBV27 to TRBJ2-7; 7 bases fit TRBD2. The CDR3 sequence is 15 residues long. Germline V gene lookup returns CDR1 MNHEY and CDR2 SMNVEV (reference sequence). J lost 4 bases, V lost 0 bases, and 6 bases had no gene match.

This clonotype has ten or more counts. The chain uses TRBV7-9 and TRBJ2-3; D possibly corresponds to TRBD1 (6 bases). Germline assignment: CDR1 SEHNR and CDR2 FQNEAQ (reference sequence). The CDR3 spans 15 residues. V lost 1 base and J lost 10, with 18 bases in between. CDR3 sequence reads: CASSLGGTGSFPQYF. The CDR3, as DNA: TGTGCCAGCAGCTTAGGTGGTACAGGGAGCTTTCCGCAGTATTTT.

As concerns this clonotype: This may come from a read error, since a much larger clone is one base off. The chain uses TRBV27 and TRBJ2-5; unclear D gene. This CDR3 spans 13 amino acids. Germline loops: CDR1 MNHEY, CDR2 SMNVEV (reference sequence). In DNA form, the CDR3 reads TGTGCCAGCAGTTACACGTACCAAGGGACCCAGTACTTC. It translates to CASSYTYQGTQYF.

This clonotype was counted ten times or more. This rearrangement joins TRBV19 to TRBJ2-3, with no clear D. Germline V CDR1 and CDR2: LNHDA, SQIVND (reference sequence). This CDR3 spans 12 amino acids. The ends were cut back, 1 base at V and 6 bases at J, with 5 bases in the middle. The CDR3 here is CASSIAPDTQYF. CDR3 nucleotides: TGTGCCAGTAGTATAGCGCCGGATACGCAGTATTTT.

This clonotype was counted many times. The chain combines TRBV13 with TRBJ2-5, with D possibly matching TRBD2 (6 bases). Germline CDR1 and CDR2: PRHDT and FYEKMQ (reference sequence). V gave up 5 bases and J gave up 5 bases, with 21 bases separating them. This CDR3 region has 16 residues. The CDR3 region has the DNA TGTGCCAGCAGCACCCCTAGCGAAGGGGCGGAGGAGACCCAGTACTTC. This translates into CASSTPSEGAEETQYF.

This clonotype is classed as medium-sized. The rearrangement links TRBV28 to TRBJ2-7; 7 bases agree with TRBD2. V shed 6 bases and J 3 bases; nucleotides not matched to a gene: 5. The CDR3 is 13 residues long. CDR1 is MDHEN and CDR2 is SYDVKM in the germline V gene. CDR3 protein: CASSPGLDYEQYF. The CDR3 DNA follows: TGTGCCAGCAGCCCCGGACTAGACTACGAGCAGTACTTC.

About this clonotype itself: A much larger clone differs by one base, so this may be a read error. The rearrangement uses TRBV25-1 and TRBJ1-1; TRBD1 agrees at 10 bases. CDR3 size: 14 residues. The germline gives CDR1 MGHDK, CDR2 SYGVNS. The CDR3 DNA follows: TGTGCCAGCAGGGGACAGGGGCGCAACACTGAAACTTTCTTT. It is translated as CASRGQGRNTETFF.

This clonotype ranks as medium-sized. The chain joins TRBV5-4 to TRBJ2-3, with D unclear. Germline CDR1 reads SGHNT; CDR2 reads YYREEE (reference sequence). The CDR3 is made up of 12 amino acids. Trimming took 4 bases from V and 0 from J, leaving 3 bases between them. Here the CDR3 reads CASSTSTDTQYF. CDR3 nucleotides: TGTGCCAGCAGCACCAGCACAGATACGCAGTATTTT. Based on the CDR3 plus reference TRBV5-4 and TRBJ2-3, the full variable domain is ETGVTQSPTHLIKTRGQQVTLRCSSQSGHNTVSWYQQALGQGPQFIFQYYREEENGRGNFPPRFSGLQFPNYSSELNVNALELDDSALYLCASSTSTDTQYFGPGTRLTVL.

This clonotype was counted a few times. V and J are TRBV28 and TRBJ2-6, with 7 bases aligning to TRBD1. This CDR3 region has 16 residues. J gave up 2 bases and V 6 bases, and 7 bases lay outside the gene matches. Germline CDR1 is MDHEN and CDR2 is SYDVKM. CDR3 protein: CASRTRTGAGANVLTF. CDR3 sequence (DNA): TGTGCCAGCAGAACCCGAACAGGGGCTGGGGCCAACGTCCTGACTTTC.

This clonotype was observed once. A much bigger clone sits one base away, suggesting this may be a read error. The CDR3 does not close with the conserved phenylalanine or tryptophan, likely indicating a read error. The V call is TRBV7-2, the J call TRBJ2-7; 9 bases align to TRBD1. Germline V gives CDR1 SGHTA, CDR2 FQGNSA. The CDR3 totals 15 residues. J lost 3 bases, V lost 5 bases, and 8 bases had no gene match. The DNA for the CDR3 is TGTGCCAGCAGCCCCGGGGACAGGGTCCGCTACGAGCAGTACCTC. Translating gives CASSPGDRVRYEQYL.

This clonotype was counted many times. The gene calls are TRBV2 and TRBJ2-5; 16 bases fit TRBD2. Germline CDR1 reads SNHLY; CDR2 reads FYNNEI. CDR3 length equals 18 residues. Trimming removed 2 bases from V and 1 base from J; junction bases left unmatched: 4. The CDR3 sequence: CASSEKGLAGGPQETQYF. The CDR3 DNA follows: TGTGCCAGCAGTGAAAAGGGACTAGCGGGAGGGCCCCAAGAGACCCAGTACTTC.

This clonotype occurred many times. The genes are TRBV5-5 and TRBJ2-7; 8 nucleotides line up with TRBD2. Germline V gene lookup returns CDR1 SGHKS and CDR2 YYEKEE (reference sequence). The CDR3 is 14 amino acids. The trim removed 0 bases at V and 6 bases at J, leaving 5 bases unmatched. The CDR3 nucleotides are TGTGCCAGCAGCTTGGCCGCGGGGGGAGGCGAGCAGTACTTC. It codes for CASSLAAGGGEQYF.

This clonotype came up a few times. The junction departs from germline at one end; a sequencing error may be responsible. The chain combines TRBV28 with TRBJ2-4, with D perhaps TRBD1 or TRBD2 (5 bases each). Germline V gene data show CDR1 as MDHEN and CDR2 as SYDVKM. The CDR3 contains 15 residues. Here the CDR3 reads CASSSGTEAKSIQYF. The CDR3 nucleotides read TGTGCCAGCAGCTCCGGGACGGAAGCCAAAAGCATTCAGTACTTC.